A selection of T cell receptor beta chains follows, all from one sample in a study of blood T cell repertoires in COVID-19. Assay used: immunoSEQ multiplex PCR; TCRdb lists only in-frame clones, some missing. The top ten hold approximately 19% of the sample, which has 20,000 to 25,000 clones, around 69% seen once. Material for sequencing was peripheral blood. The receptors shown here come from a human donor in a cohort sampled during active or convalescent COVID-19. The conserved cysteine and the conserved F or W are not part of the CDR3 here. D genes are given only for firm matches. Clone sizes are given selectively: once, few, many, or a class where the clone is expanded.

D gene	clone size	V gene	CDR3 protein
TRBD1	few	TRBV19	ASSSPTGRRTGELF
TRBD2	NA	TRBV5-1	ASSLKTSGGLQETQY
NA	NA	TRBV24-1	ATSDGAIRNEQF
TRBD1	NA	TRBV9	ASSVIQGAAF
NA	NA	TRBV9	ASSAGAGSTEAF
NA	NA	TRBV4-1	ASSQGQGGEKLF
NA	NA	TRBV29-1	SVDDRDYGYT
NA	NA	TRBV12-5	ASGLVRGFSHT
NA	NA	TRBV28	ASQEGPRELF
NA	few	TRBV4-1	ASSQGGGVRYGYT
TRBD2	NA	TRBV5-4	ASSAGTRDTYEQY